Given below is one T cell receptor (beta chain) in context. Its antigen is still unknown. The data were taken from a study of OX40 agonist ivuxolimab in advanced cancers. Study in general: While on treatment, patients had intravenous ivuxolimab at 0.01 to 10 mg/kg every 2 weeks. General study points: Within 6 weeks, CD4+ and CD8+ blood T cells expanded clonally at 0.1 to 3.0 mg/kg.

This CDR3 region has 16 residues. Per germline, CDR1 MNHEY and CDR2 SVGAGI. The V end was cut by 0 bases, the J end by 4 bases, with 15 bases between. Some clones are missing from TCRdb's copy, which holds only in-frame ones; the method was immunoSEQ multiplex PCR. Seen here are some 70,000 clones, roughly 87% observed once, and the top ten hold 2.5% to 3%. The sample in question was CD4+ or CD8+ T cells sorted from blood, obtained in a trial of the OX40 agonist ivuxolimab. This receptor was obtained from an adult with an advanced solid tumor such as melanoma, head and neck, liver or kidney cancer. This chain links TRBV6-5 with TRBJ1-2; possible D gene TRBD1, 6 bases. The CDR3 region has the DNA TGTGCCAGCAGTTACTCGATCTACGGCAGGGGCTATGGCTACACCTTC. Residues: CASSYSIYGRGYGYTF.